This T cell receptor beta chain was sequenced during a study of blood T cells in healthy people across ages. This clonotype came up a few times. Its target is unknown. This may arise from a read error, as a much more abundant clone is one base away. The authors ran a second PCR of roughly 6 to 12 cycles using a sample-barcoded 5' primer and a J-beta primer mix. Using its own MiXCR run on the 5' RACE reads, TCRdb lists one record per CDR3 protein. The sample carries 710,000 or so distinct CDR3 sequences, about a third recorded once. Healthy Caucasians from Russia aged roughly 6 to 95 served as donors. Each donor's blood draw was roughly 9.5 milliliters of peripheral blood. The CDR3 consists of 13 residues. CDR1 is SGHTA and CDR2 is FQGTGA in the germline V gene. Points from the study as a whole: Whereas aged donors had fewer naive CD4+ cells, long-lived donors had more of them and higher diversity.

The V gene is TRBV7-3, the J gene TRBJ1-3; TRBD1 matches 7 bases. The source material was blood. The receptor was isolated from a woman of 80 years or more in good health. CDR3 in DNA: TGTGCCAGCAGTGACAGGGCTGGAAACACCAGATATTTT. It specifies CASSDRAGNTRYF.